Presented here are 17 T cell receptor beta chains from one specimen sequenced in a study of cytomegalovirus exposure and HLA in healthy donors. Use of 60 Vbeta and 13 Jbeta primers characterized the PCR. The table came from immunoSEQ multiplex PCR; TCRdb's copy has only in-frame clones and leaves some out. The table records roughly 140,000 clones, less than 85% of them present only once. Sample: PBMCs. The receptors originated from a woman aged 45-65 years in good health and CMV-seropositive.

This chain connects TRBV9 to TRBJ1-2, with D maybe TRBD1 (6 bases). Trimming shortened V by 3 bases and J by 2 bases, and 23 bases separated the two germline ends. Germline CDR1 SGDLS, CDR2 YYNGEE. CDR3 length: 18 amino acids. The DNA for the CDR3 is TGTGCCAGCAGCGAACCCTCCGCAGGGGCCCGGGGAAACTATGGCTACACCTTC. Its protein product is CASSEPSAGARGNYGYTF.

The chain links TRBV9 to TRBJ1-5; D ambiguous. The ends were cut back, 0 bases at V and 7 bases at J, with 11 bases in the middle. Germline V gene data show CDR1 as SGDLS and CDR2 as YYNGEE. This CDR3 region has 14 residues. In nucleotides, the CDR3 is TGTGCCAGCAGCGTAGGGGGAGGGAGGCAGCCCCAGCATTTT. Protein: CASSVGGGRQPQHF. Full variable domain (missing parts from reference TRBV9 and TRBJ1-5): DSGVTQTPKHLITATGQRVTLRCSPRSGDLSVYWYQQSLDQGLQFLIQYYNGEERAKGNILERFSAQQFPDLHSELNLSSLELGDSALYFCASSVGGGRQPQHFGDGTRLSIL.

The chain is built from TRBV30 and TRBJ2-2; TRBD1 matches at 8 bases. With V trimmed by 6 bases and J by 1 base, 4 bases remained unmatched. Germline lookup yields CDR1 GTSNPN and CDR2 SVGIG (reference sequence). CDR3 size: 14 residues. The CDR3 protein is CACPGQGNTGELFF. CDR3 in DNA: TGTGCCTGCCCCGGACAGGGGAACACCGGGGAGCTGTTTTTT.

The chain combines TRBV20-1 with TRBJ2-7, with unresolved D. Trimming stripped 6 bases from V and 5 bases from J, with 11 bases between. Germline CDR1 and CDR2: DFQATT and SNEGSKA (reference sequence). This CDR3 spans 11 amino acids. This CDR3 is CSAADMDEQYF. The DNA for the CDR3 is TGCAGTGCCGCCGACATGGACGAGCAGTACTTC.

The gene calls are TRBV19 and TRBJ2-2, with unresolved D. The CDR3 runs to 11 residues. CDR1 and CDR2 (germline): LNHDA, SQIVND (reference sequence). Deletions cut 8 bases from V and 4 bases from J, with 5 bases between. The CDR3 DNA sequence: TGTGCCAGTTCCGTCACCGGGGAGCTGTTTTTT. It is translated as CASSVTGELFF.

This clone has more than one count but fewer than ten. The chain recombines TRBV7-2 with TRBJ1-5; 8 nucleotides match TRBD1. V shed 5 bases and J 7 bases; nucleotides not matched to a gene: 7. The CDR3 is 14 amino acids. Germline loops: CDR1 SGHTA, CDR2 FQGNSA. Here the CDR3 DNA reads TGTGCCAGCAGCCCAGGACAGGGCAGCCAGCCCCAGCATTTT. Encoded protein: CASSPGQGSQPQHF. Together with reference TRBV7-2 and TRBJ1-5, the CDR3 gives the full variable domain: GAGVSQSPSNKVTEKGKDVELRCDPISGHTALYWYRQSLGQGLEFLIYFQGNSAPDKSGLPSDRFSAERTGGSVSTLTIQRTQQEDSAVYLCASSPGQGSQPQHFGDGTRLSIL.

The rearrangement links TRBV7-2 to TRBJ1-6, with D possibly TRBD1 on 5 matching bases. The length of the CDR3 is 16 residues. The V gene's germline CDR1 is SGHTA and CDR2 FQGNSA. Trimming pared 5 bases from V and 9 bases from J, leaving 20 bases between. CDR3 in DNA: TGTGCCAGCAGCCGCCATGGGGCCGCAGCGAGTTCACCCCTCCACTTT. This translates into CASSRHGAAASSPLHF.

The chain links TRBV12-5 to TRBJ2-3, with unresolved D. Germline values: CDR1 LGHNT, CDR2 FRNRAP. The length of the CDR3 is 12 residues. Trimming took off 2 bases at V and 6 bases at J, with 6 bases between the two ends. The CDR3: CASGLISDTQYF. Here the CDR3 DNA reads TGTGCTAGTGGTTTGATTTCGGATACGCAGTATTTT.

V gene TRBV29-1 combines with J gene TRBJ2-7; the D gene is possibly TRBD2 (5 bases). Germline lookup yields CDR1 SQVTM and CDR2 ANQGSEA. The V and J ends lost 1 base and 3 bases respectively, with 7 bases between them. The CDR3 runs 12 residues. CDR3 loop: CSVEVEGYEQYF. In DNA, the CDR3 is TGCAGCGTTGAAGTCGAGGGCTACGAGCAGTACTTC.

V is TRBV4-2 and J is TRBJ2-1; D is perhaps TRBD2 (7 bases). Per germline, CDR1 LGHNA and CDR2 YNFKEQ. The V end was cut by 4 bases, the J end by 9 bases, with 19 bases between. The CDR3 sequence is 15 residues long. The CDR3 region has the DNA TGTGCCAGCAGCCCGACCTCGGGGGGCCCGGGTGAGCAGTTCTTC. Amino acid sequence: CASSPTSGGPGEQFF.

The V gene is TRBV15, the J gene TRBJ1-2, with 8 bases fitting TRBD1. Germline values: CDR1 LNHNV, CDR2 YYDKDF (reference sequence). The V and J ends lost 0 bases and 4 bases, in that order; junction bases with no gene match: 4. The CDR3 is 15 amino acids. The CDR3: CATSRDRTGGYGYTF. The CDR3 DNA follows: TGTGCCACCAGCAGAGACAGAACAGGGGGCTATGGCTACACCTTC.

V is TRBV19 and J is TRBJ2-4; no firm D call. CDR3 length: 15 residues. CDR1 and CDR2 (germline): LNHDA, SQIVND (reference sequence). Trimming took off 5 bases at V and 0 bases at J, with 11 bases between the two ends. The CDR3 bases are TGTGCCAGTAGTTCCCCGACTGTAGCCAAAAACATTCAGTACTTC. This gives the protein CASSSPTVAKNIQYF.

The chain has TRBV25-1 and TRBJ2-1, with TRBD1 matching 9 bases. V dropped 7 bases and J dropped 7; count of bases not matched to a gene: 5. The CDR3 totals 13 residues. The germline V gene encodes CDR1 MGHDK and CDR2 SYGVNS. In DNA, the CDR3 is TGTGCCAGCACCCGGGACAGGGTTAATGAGCAGTTCTTC. As protein: CASTRDRVNEQFF. The whole variable domain, remainder taken from reference TRBV25-1 and TRBJ2-1, is EADIYQTPRYLVIGTGKKITLECSQTMGHDKMYWYQQDPGMELHLIHYSYGVNSTEKGDLSSESTVSRIRTEHFPLTLESARPSHTSQYLCASTRDRVNEQFFGPGTRLTVL.

The chain uses TRBV7-8 and TRBJ2-7, with D unresolved. The ends were cut back, 1 base at V and 9 bases at J, with 10 bases in the middle. The CDR3 totals 12 residues. Germline V gene lookup returns CDR1 SGHVS and CDR2 FQNEAQ. CDR3 nucleotide sequence: TGTGCCAGCAGCTTAGGTCAGGCAGGGCAGTACTTC. Protein sequence: CASSLGQAGQYF.

The chain uses TRBV7-9 and TRBJ2-1, with 10 bases aligning to TRBD1. The CDR3 loop spans 15 amino acids. Germline trimming cut 5 bases from V and 7 bases from J; bases unmatched to any gene: 8. From germline, CDR1 is SEHNR and CDR2 FQNEAQ (reference sequence). In DNA, the CDR3 is TGTGCCAGCAGCGAACGACAGGGGGCGAGGAATGAGCAGTTCTTC. It encodes CASSERQGARNEQFF. The full variable domain, completed using reference TRBV7-9 and TRBJ2-1, is DTGVSQNPRHKITKRGQNVTFRCDPISEHNRLYWYRQTLGQGPEFLTYFQNEAQLEKSRLLSDRFSAERPKGSFSTLEIQRTEQGDSAMYLCASSERQGARNEQFFGPGTRLTVL.

The chain is built from TRBV11-2 and TRBJ2-7; D not certain. The length of the CDR3 is 15 residues. Germline V gives CDR1 SGHAT, CDR2 FQNNGV. Trimming stripped 3 bases from V and 2 bases from J, with 14 bases between. In nucleotides, the CDR3 is TGTGCCAGCAGCTTGTCCGACTCGAGCCCCTACGAGCAGTACTTC. Translating it yields CASSLSDSSPYEQYF.

The chain couples TRBV5-1 to TRBJ1-1, with 11 nucleotides matching TRBD1. The CDR3 contains 16 residues. V dropped 4 bases and J dropped 2; count of bases not matched to a gene: 7. The germline V gene has CDR1 SGHRS and CDR2 YFSETQ. The CDR3 DNA is TGCGCCAGCAGCGGAGGACAGGGGGCGCCTAACACTGAAGCTTTCTTT. The encoded protein is CASSGGQGAPNTEAFF.